This T cell receptor (beta chain) was sequenced during a study of T cells in Graves' hyperthyroidism and ophthalmopathy. Study-level background: Peripheral blood was acquired at first diagnosis, ahead of any therapy whatsoever. Study results and limitations: Clonotypes that were expanded in thyroid above 0.001 mostly appeared in blood too.

Amplification of TCR beta CDR3 regions was performed using RNA transcripts as template. HTBI primers drove first-round RT-PCR of the TCR CDR3. TCRdb recomputed calls from the multiplex PCR reads with MiXCR, one row per CDR3 protein. This repertoire shows around 520,000 distinct CDR3 sequences, less than 25% found once; its top ten account for approximately 11%. CDR1 and CDR2 from the germline V gene are SEHNR and FQNEAQ (reference sequence). The ends were cut back, 3 bases at V and 6 bases at J, with 9 bases in the middle. The CDR3 consists of 12 residues. This clonotype occurred a few times. Its antigen is still unknown.

The sequence derives from a woman in her 30s with Graves' ophthalmopathy. Sequenced: blood. The chain joins TRBV7-9 to TRBJ2-7; D is undetermined. CDR3: CASSFTVGEQYF. CDR3 bases: TGTGCCAGCAGCTTTACAGTGGGCGAGCAGTACTTC.